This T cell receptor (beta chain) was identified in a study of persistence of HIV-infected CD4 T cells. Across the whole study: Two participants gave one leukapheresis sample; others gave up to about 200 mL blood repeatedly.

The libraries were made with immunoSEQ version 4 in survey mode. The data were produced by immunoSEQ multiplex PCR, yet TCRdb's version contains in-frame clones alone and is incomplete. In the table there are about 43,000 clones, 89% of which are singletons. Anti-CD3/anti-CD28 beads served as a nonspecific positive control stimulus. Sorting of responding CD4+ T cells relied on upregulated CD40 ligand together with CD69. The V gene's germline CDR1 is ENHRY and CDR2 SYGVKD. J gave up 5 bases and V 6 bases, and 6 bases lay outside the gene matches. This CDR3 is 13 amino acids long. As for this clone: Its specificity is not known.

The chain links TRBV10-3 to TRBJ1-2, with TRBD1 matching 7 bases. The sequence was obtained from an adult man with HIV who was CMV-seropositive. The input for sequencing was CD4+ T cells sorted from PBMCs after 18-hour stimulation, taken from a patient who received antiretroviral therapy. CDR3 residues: CAISGTATYGYTF. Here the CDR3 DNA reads TGTGCCATCAGCGGGACAGCGACTTATGGCTACACCTTC.